A single sample gave rise to the 5 T cell receptor beta chains below, sequenced in a study of blood T cell repertoires in COVID-19. TCRdb's copy holds only in-frame clones and misses some; the assay was immunoSEQ multiplex PCR. Of around 250,000 clones in the sample, 70% to 90% are singletons; the top ten hold just over 6.5%. Sequences were obtained from PBMCs or T cells enriched from blood (not recorded which). The source of these receptors is a woman aged 50 to 60 who had been exposed to COVID-19.

In nucleotides, the CDR3 is TGTGCCAGCAGTTTAAGACAGTCGTCTGCGCTGTTTTTT. This encodes CASSLRQSSALFF. The chain employs TRBV12-3 or TRBV12-4 and TRBJ2-2; tentative D call: TRBD1 (5 bases). V shed 2 bases and J shed 13 bases, with 14 bases lying between them. There are 13 residues in the CDR3.

V gene TRBV14 combines with J gene TRBJ2-6, with unresolved D. The CDR3 covers 15 residues. Germline values: CDR1 SGHDN, CDR2 FVKESK. V was cut by 1 base and J by 2 bases, with 6 bases left in between. The CDR3 nucleotides read TGTGCCAGCAGCCAAGTCCTACCTGGGGCCAACGTCCTGACTTTC. It yields the protein CASSQVLPGANVLTF. The complete variable domain, with remaining parts taken from reference TRBV14 and TRBJ2-6, reads EAGVTQFPSHSVIEKGQTVTLRCDPISGHDNLYWYRRVMGKEIKFLLHFVKESKQDESGMPNNRFLAERTGGTYSTLKVQPAELEDSGVYFCASSQVLPGANVLTFGAGSRLTVL.

The CDR3 here is CSVEGPSYEQYF. In nucleotides, the CDR3 is TGCAGCGTTGAAGGGCCCTCCTACGAGCAGTACTTC. The chain couples TRBV29-1 to TRBJ2-7; D is unclear. CDR1 and CDR2 from the germline V gene are SQVTM and ANQGSEA. The CDR3 is made up of 12 amino acids. With 1 base removed from V and 0 bases from J, the gap between germline ends came to 4 bases.

In its sample, this clone was seen a few times. Distinct nucleotide sequences in the sample also encode this CDR3. The chain has TRBV4-3 and TRBJ1-1; D is unclear. Germline CDR1 reads LGHNA; CDR2 reads YSLEER. Trimming removed 1 base at V and 1 base at J, with 4 bases between. The CDR3 is 13 residues long. Here the CDR3 DNA reads TGCGCCAGCAGCCAAGGGCAGAACACTGAAGCTTTCTTT. As protein: CASSQGQNTEAFF.

The V and J genes are TRBV6-4 and TRBJ2-1; 8 bases map to TRBD1. Trimming at V came to 6 bases and at J to 6 bases, leaving 4 bases not matched to a gene. CDR1 and CDR2 (germline): MRHNA, SNTAGT. The CDR3 has 13 amino acids. CDR3 sequence reads: CASSVDRGNEQFF. In nucleotides, the CDR3 is TGTGCCAGCAGCGTTGACAGGGGCAATGAGCAGTTCTTC.